Listed below are T cell receptor beta chains from one sample, sequenced in a study of shared clonotypes between healthy human individuals. Generated by immunoSEQ multiplex PCR, the TCRdb table keeps only in-frame clones and is missing some. Of about 1.9 million clones in the sample, around 93% were seen once. Sequenced: naive CD8+ T cells from PBMCs. The origin of the receptors is a man younger than 35 in good health. Some clones in this sample may be carry-over from other donors' samples. Both conserved end residues are part of each CDR3. The order of the fields is V gene, J gene, CDR3 protein.

v_call: TRBV7-9; j_call: TRBJ1-1; cdr3_aa: CASSFRDYTEAFF
v_call: TRBV7-8; j_call: TRBJ2-7; cdr3_aa: CASSLALIGSGSSYEQYF
v_call: TRBV5-1; j_call: TRBJ2-5; cdr3_aa: CASSLDRGQETQYF
v_call: TRBV7-8; j_call: TRBJ1-1; cdr3_aa: CASSSESGTGGMGAFF
v_call: TRBV4-1; j_call: TRBJ1-1; cdr3_aa: CASSQAKALNTEAFF
v_call: TRBV27; j_call: TRBJ1-5; cdr3_aa: CASSLTYSNQPQHF
v_call: TRBV28; j_call: TRBJ2-7; cdr3_aa: CASSGGLAGEGYEQYF
v_call: TRBV27; j_call: TRBJ2-1; cdr3_aa: CASSLYGPGVEQFF
v_call: TRBV2; j_call: TRBJ2-1; cdr3_aa: CARPEQGNNEQFF
v_call: TRBV28; j_call: TRBJ2-7; cdr3_aa: CASSLSITGPMNEQYF
v_call: TRBV27; j_call: TRBJ2-2; cdr3_aa: CASSSHSTTPGELFF
v_call: TRBV2; j_call: TRBJ2-1; cdr3_aa: CASSDLGRSNNEQFF
v_call: TRBV7-9; j_call: TRBJ2-1; cdr3_aa: CASSLKGTRSYNEQFF
v_call: TRBV19; j_call: TRBJ1-5; cdr3_aa: CASSIGAVNQPQHF
v_call: TRBV2; j_call: TRBJ2-3; cdr3_aa: CASSPRTSGDTDTQYF
v_call: TRBV27; j_call: TRBJ2-7; cdr3_aa: CASSLVGTGNEQYF
v_call: TRBV14; j_call: TRBJ2-6; cdr3_aa: CASSQGIRHSGANVLTF
v_call: TRBV11-2; j_call: TRBJ1-4; cdr3_aa: CASSSASGGGNEKLFF
v_call: TRBV28; j_call: TRBJ2-2; cdr3_aa: CASRPRQGNTGELFF
v_call: TRBV13; j_call: TRBJ2-5; cdr3_aa: CASRHQGTAQDGETQYF
v_call: TRBV5-1; j_call: TRBJ2-7; cdr3_aa: CASSPLAPDYEQYF
v_call: TRBV14; j_call: TRBJ2-1; cdr3_aa: CASSQRVSSYNEQFF
v_call: TRBV6-5; j_call: TRBJ2-1; cdr3_aa: CASSYSRGSGQFF
v_call: TRBV7-6; j_call: TRBJ2-1; cdr3_aa: CASSEIAGVPYNEQFF
v_call: TRBV11-2; j_call: TRBJ2-3; cdr3_aa: CASTGRRAGSDTQYF
v_call: TRBV27; j_call: TRBJ2-7; cdr3_aa: CASSSHIAGGYEQYF
v_call: TRBV9; j_call: TRBJ1-2; cdr3_aa: CASSPRDSPLPGYTF
v_call: TRBV9; j_call: TRBJ2-3; cdr3_aa: CASSSWGGGSEDTQYF
v_call: TRBV28; j_call: TRBJ2-2; cdr3_aa: CASNSEATNTGELFF
v_call: TRBV10-3; j_call: TRBJ2-7; cdr3_aa: CAISEREAYEQYF
v_call: TRBV13; j_call: TRBJ1-1; cdr3_aa: CASSLVGSENTEAFF
v_call: TRBV27; j_call: TRBJ2-1; cdr3_aa: CASKGIVSYNEQFF
v_call: TRBV10-1; j_call: TRBJ2-2; cdr3_aa: CASSESGNRPGELFF
v_call: TRBV7-9; j_call: TRBJ2-7; cdr3_aa: CASSVSGTAIEQYF
v_call: TRBV10-1; j_call: TRBJ2-1; cdr3_aa: CASSSTPTPSYNEQFF
v_call: TRBV6-5; j_call: TRBJ2-7; cdr3_aa: CASTPDGSGAYEQYF
v_call: TRBV4-1; j_call: TRBJ2-1; cdr3_aa: CASSQVGNNEQFF
v_call: TRBV30; j_call: TRBJ2-7; cdr3_aa: CAWSVTGGEQYF
v_call: TRBV7-9; j_call: TRBJ1-5; cdr3_aa: CASSSAGREGVDSNQPQHF
v_call: TRBV27; j_call: TRBJ1-1; cdr3_aa: CASSPGIQFMNTEAFF
v_call: TRBV9; j_call: TRBJ2-7; cdr3_aa: CASSVDGPSYEQYF
v_call: TRBV5-4; j_call: TRBJ2-1; cdr3_aa: CASSFGWAEQFF
v_call: TRBV2; j_call: TRBJ2-1; cdr3_aa: CASSEGSYNEQFF
v_call: TRBV4-3; j_call: TRBJ1-3; cdr3_aa: CASSRDRGSGNTIYF
v_call: TRBV19; j_call: TRBJ1-2; cdr3_aa: CASSARPTANYGYTF
v_call: TRBV4-1; j_call: TRBJ1-1; cdr3_aa: CASTNRPGGNTEAFF
v_call: TRBV29-1; j_call: TRBJ2-1; cdr3_aa: CSVSSGRARNEQFF
v_call: TRBV30; j_call: TRBJ2-1; cdr3_aa: CAWGGQGMNNEQFF
v_call: TRBV25-1; j_call: TRBJ1-2; cdr3_aa: CASSPPRGGTGHGYTF
v_call: TRBV9; j_call: TRBJ2-3; cdr3_aa: CASSPTLAATDTQYF
v_call: TRBV5-6; j_call: TRBJ1-1; cdr3_aa: CASSLGQGRTEAFF
v_call: TRBV4-2; j_call: TRBJ1-3; cdr3_aa: CASSQSTGAGNTIYF